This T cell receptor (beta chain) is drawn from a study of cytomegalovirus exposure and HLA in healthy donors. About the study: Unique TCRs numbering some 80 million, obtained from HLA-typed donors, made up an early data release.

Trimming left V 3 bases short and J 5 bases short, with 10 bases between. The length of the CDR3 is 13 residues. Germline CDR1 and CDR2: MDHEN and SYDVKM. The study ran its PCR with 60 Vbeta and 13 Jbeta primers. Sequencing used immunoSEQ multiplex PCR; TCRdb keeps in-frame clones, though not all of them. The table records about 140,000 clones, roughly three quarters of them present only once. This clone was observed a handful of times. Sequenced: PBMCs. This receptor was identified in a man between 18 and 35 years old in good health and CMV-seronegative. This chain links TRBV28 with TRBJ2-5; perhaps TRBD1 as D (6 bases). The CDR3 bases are TGTGCCAGCAGTTTTCCAGGGGATGAGACCCAGTACTTC. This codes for CASSFPGDETQYF.